This passage covers 10 T cell receptor beta chains from one sample sequenced in a study of blood T cell repertoires in COVID-19. TCRdb's copy holds only in-frame clones and misses some; the assay was immunoSEQ multiplex PCR. The sample shows approximately 24,000 clones, about 91% of them seen only once. The sequencing sample was made of peripheral blood. The source of these receptors is a man between 65 and 85 years old with acute or convalescent COVID-19.

This clone was picked up one time. V usage is TRBV7-2 and J usage is TRBJ2-3, with D hard to call. Germline V gene sequence: CDR1 SGHTA, CDR2 FQGNSA. The CDR3 covers 13 residues. Trimming pared 4 bases from V and 3 bases from J, leaving 8 bases between. The CDR3 loop is CASSYSWTDTQYF. As DNA, the CDR3 is TGTGCCAGCAGCTATAGTTGGACAGATACGCAGTATTTT. Combining the CDR3 with reference TRBV7-2 and TRBJ2-3 gives the whole variable domain GAGVSQSPSNKVTEKGKDVELRCDPISGHTALYWYRQSLGQGLEFLIYFQGNSAPDKSGLPSDRFSAERTGGSVSTLTIQRTQQEDSAVYLCASSYSWTDTQYFGPGTRLTVL.

This sequence joins TRBV15 and TRBJ2-2, with D possibly TRBD2 on 5 matching bases. Trimming removed 4 bases from V and 10 bases from J, with 16 bases in between. The CDR3 has 14 amino acids. Germline CDR1 and CDR2: LNHNV and YYDKDF (reference sequence). The CDR3 coding sequence is TGTGCCACCAGCACTCGATTAACGGGAACGGAGCTGTTTTTT. Protein product: CATSTRLTGTELFF.

This clone has just a few counts. The chain recombines TRBV7-9 with TRBJ2-7; 9 positions agree with TRBD2. CDR3 length equals 15 residues. V trimming: 5 bases; J trimming: 1 base; junction bases outside the gene matches: 6. From germline, CDR1 is SEHNR and CDR2 FQNEAQ (reference sequence). The CDR3 protein is CASSLRLAGSYEQYF. Written as DNA, the CDR3 is TGTGCCAGCAGCCTGAGGCTAGCGGGGTCCTACGAGCAGTACTTC.

V and J are TRBV29-1 and TRBJ2-7; the match to TRBD1 covers 7 bases. The V gene end was trimmed by 6 bases and the J gene end by 3 bases; junction bases not matched to a gene: 8. Per germline, CDR1 SQVTM and CDR2 ANQGSEA. The CDR3 consists of 13 residues. This CDR3 is CSVRTGLSYEQYF. CDR3 DNA sequence: TGCAGCGTCCGGACAGGTTTAAGCTACGAGCAGTACTTC.

The chain joins TRBV5-1 to TRBJ1-5; the D is unclear. From germline, CDR1 is SGHRS and CDR2 YFSETQ. The V and J ends lost 7 bases and 3 bases respectively, with 14 bases between them. CDR3 length equals 14 residues. CDR3 nucleotide sequence: TGCGCCAGCCGCCGGGAAGGCCCCAATCAGCCCCAGCATTTT. This encodes CASRREGPNQPQHF.

The chain has TRBV6-5 and TRBJ2-7; possible D gene TRBD2, 5 bases. Germline CDR1 is MNHEY and CDR2 is SVGAGI. This CDR3 is built from 13 residues. V was shortened by 6 bases and J by 2 bases, with 11 bases between the two germline ends. The DNA for the CDR3 is TGTGCCAGCAGGCAGGACGGGGCCTACGAGCAGTACTTC. Amino acids: CASRQDGAYEQYF.

CDR3 sequence reads: CASRVRWSSYNEQFF. The DNA of the CDR3 is TGTGCCAGTAGAGTGAGGTGGAGCTCCTACAATGAGCAGTTCTTC. V usage is TRBV19 and J usage is TRBJ2-1; the D is unclear. The V end was cut by 6 bases, the J end by 0 bases, with 12 bases between. The length of the CDR3 is 15 residues. Germline values: CDR1 LNHDA, CDR2 SQIVND (reference sequence).

CDR3: CASSLTQSTDTQYF. As DNA, the CDR3 is TGCGCCAGCAGCTTGACACAGAGCACAGATACGCAGTATTTT. The V and J genes are TRBV5-1 and TRBJ2-3, with no clear D. Germline CDR1 reads SGHRS; CDR2 reads YFSETQ. This CDR3 has 14 amino acids. V was trimmed by 1 base and J by 0 bases, leaving 6 bases between them.

The chain uses TRBV28 and TRBJ1-4; 10 bases match TRBD1. This CDR3 contains 16 residues. Losses at the gene ends were 2 bases for V and 5 bases for J; bases not matched to a gene: 5. The germline V gene encodes CDR1 MDHEN and CDR2 SYDVKM. The CDR3 region has the DNA TGTGCCAGCAGTTTAACCCGGACAGGGGGGAATGAAAAACTGTTTTTT. This encodes CASSLTRTGGNEKLFF. Full variable domain (remainder filled in from reference TRBV28 and TRBJ1-4): DVKVTQSSRYLVKRTGEKVFLECVQDMDHENMFWYRQDPGLGLRLIYFSYDVKMKEKGDIPEGYSVSREKKERFSLILESASTNQTSMYLCASSLTRTGGNEKLFFGSGTQLSVL.

This chain connects TRBV11-1 to TRBJ2-7; 9 positions agree with TRBD2. This CDR3 has 15 amino acids. CDR1 is SGHAT and CDR2 is FQDESV in the germline V gene (reference sequence). With V trimmed by 5 bases and J by 0 bases, 5 bases remained unmatched. DNA for the CDR3: TGTGCCAGCAGCACACCGGGACTAGCCTCCTACGAGCAGTACTTC. The encoded protein is CASSTPGLASYEQYF. The full variable domain, with the rest looked up from reference TRBV11-1 and TRBJ2-7, is EAEVAQSPRYKITEKSQAVAFWCDPISGHATLYWYRQILGQGPELLVQFQDESVVDDSQLPKDRFSAERLKGVDSTLKIQPAELGDSAMYLCASSTPGLASYEQYFGPGTRLTVT.